These T cell receptor beta chains were read from a single sample in a study of regulatory T cells in long-lasting Graves disease. TCRdb reprocessed the multiplex PCR reads with MiXCR, giving one entry per CDR3 protein. The sample shows fewer than 350,000 distinct CDR3 sequences, 18% of them seen only once. The sample in question was peripheral blood mononuclear cells (PBMCs), obtained at new diagnosis, from a patient treated with antithyroid drugs. The receptors come from a female donor with Graves disease. The CDR3 runs from the conserved cysteine through the conserved F or W. D genes are given only for firm matches. Only some rows state a clone size, as once, few, many or a class for expanded clones.

V gene: TRBV4-1
D gene: .
CDR3 length: 15
J gene: TRBJ2-7
clone size: .
CDR3 protein: CASSPLARRSYEQYF
CDR3 DNA: TGCGCCAGCAGTCCCCTAGCGCGCCGCTCCTACGAGCAGTACTTC

V gene: TRBV2
D gene: .
CDR3 length: 12
J gene: TRBJ1-5
clone size: many
CDR3 protein: CASSGPNQPQHF
CDR3 DNA: TGTGCCAGCAGTGGCCCCAATCAGCCCCAGCATTTT

V gene: TRBV2
D gene: .
CDR3 length: 12
J gene: TRBJ2-1
clone size: few
CDR3 protein: CAGNQRVDEQFF
CDR3 DNA: TGTGCCGGCAACCAGCGGGTCGATGAGCAGTTCTTC

V gene: TRBV7-9
D gene: .
CDR3 length: 17
J gene: TRBJ1-1
clone size: many
CDR3 protein: CASSLARSGGLNTEAFF
CDR3 DNA: TGTGCCAGCAGCTTAGCGCGGTCAGGTGGGTTGAACACTGAAGCTTTCTTT

V gene: TRBV7-7
D gene: TRBD1
CDR3 length: 16
J gene: TRBJ2-3
clone size: many
CDR3 protein: CASSPLRGQGTDTQYF
CDR3 DNA: TGTGCTAGCAGCCCACTGAGGGGACAGGGCACAGATACGCAGTATTTT

V gene: TRBV24-1
D gene: TRBD1
CDR3 length: 16
J gene: TRBJ2-3
clone size: many
CDR3 protein: CATSEPGTGFTDTQYF
CDR3 DNA: TGTGCCACCAGTGAACCCGGGACAGGATTCACAGATACGCAGTATTTT

V gene: TRBV19
D gene: .
CDR3 length: 16
J gene: TRBJ2-1
clone size: many
CDR3 protein: CASSIPPGLTFNHQFF
CDR3 DNA: TGTGCCAGTAGTATACCACCGGGACTTACCTTCAACCATCAGTTCTTC

V gene: TRBV12-3/TRBV12-4
D gene: .
CDR3 length: 13
J gene: TRBJ2-5
clone size: many
CDR3 protein: CASTLTYQETQYF
CDR3 DNA: TGTGCCAGCACCCTGACTTACCAAGAGACCCAGTACTTC

V gene: TRBV20-1
D gene: .
CDR3 length: 16
J gene: TRBJ2-4
clone size: many
CDR3 protein: CSAYVPGQRGKNIQYF
CDR3 DNA: TGCAGTGCTTACGTTCCGGGACAGCGGGGCAAAAACATTCAGTACTTC

V gene: TRBV6-1
D gene: TRBD1
CDR3 length: 15
J gene: TRBJ1-1
clone size: many
CDR3 protein: CASSISGTANTEAFF
CDR3 DNA: TGTGCCAGCAGTATCTCCGGGACAGCGAACACTGAAGCTTTCTTT

V gene: TRBV28
D gene: .
CDR3 length: 14
J gene: TRBJ1-1
clone size: many
CDR3 protein: CASSFETVNTEAFF
CDR3 DNA: TGTGCCAGCAGTTTCGAGACGGTGAACACTGAAGCTTTCTTT